The clone carrying this T cell receptor (beta chain) was seen a handful of times. It was with unique molecular identifiers that the TCRbeta library was prepared. TCRdb re-derived calls from the PCR reads in MiXCR, one entry per CDR3 protein. The sample records about half a million distinct CDR3 sequences, approximately 13% being singletons. The data derive from a study of T-cell reconstitution after alpha-beta-depleted transplantation in children. From germline, CDR1 is KGHSH and CDR2 LQKENI. V was pared by 3 bases and J by 4 bases, with 8 bases between. There are 13 residues in the CDR3. The chain links TRBV18 to TRBJ2-3, with D perhaps matching TRBD1 or TRBD2 (5 bases each). The TCR sequence derives from a human donor who donated a stem cell graft to a child with combined immunodeficiency. Specimen: PBMCs from the stem cell graft donor, collected from the stem cell graft. CDR3 protein: CASSPMGADTQYF. The DNA for the CDR3 is TGTGCCAGCTCACCCATGGGGGCAGATACGCAGTATTTT.